The 32 T cell receptor beta chains below come from one sample, sequenced in a study of blood T cell repertoires in COVID-19. Only in-frame clones appear in the TCRdb table, and some are missing; sequencing was by immunoSEQ multiplex PCR. The table has under 85,000 clones, about 88% seen once. The sequenced sample consisted of peripheral blood. The receptors derive from a man aged 65 to 85 with active or convalescent COVID-19.

The chain links TRBV4-3 to TRBJ2-1; D possibly corresponds to TRBD2 (5 bases). Germline CDR1 is LGHNA and CDR2 is YSLEER. The CDR3 runs 14 residues. V dropped 4 bases and J dropped 4 bases, with 11 bases sitting between them. The CDR3 loop is CASSRARRYNEQFF. The CDR3 DNA sequence: TGCGCCAGCAGCCGAGCTAGGAGGTACAATGAGCAGTTCTTC.

The chain has TRBV6-1 and TRBJ1-5; TRBD1 agrees at 9 bases. This CDR3 spans 17 amino acids. Germline CDR1 and CDR2: MNHNS and SASEGT. Trimming took 0 bases from V and 5 from J; bases not matched to a gene: 8. The CDR3: CASSEARKQGAHQPQHF. The CDR3 nucleotides read TGTGCCAGCAGTGAAGCGAGGAAACAGGGGGCCCATCAGCCCCAGCATTTT.

The chain has TRBV19 and TRBJ2-7; D may be TRBD1 (5 bases). The CDR3 has 13 amino acids. Germline V CDR1 and CDR2: LNHDA, SQIVND (reference sequence). V dropped 6 bases and J dropped 1 base, with 10 bases sitting between them. Here the CDR3 DNA reads TGTGCCAGTAGATCACGACAGTCCTACGAGCAGTACTTC. This codes for CASRSRQSYEQYF.

The V and J genes are TRBV7-2 and TRBJ2-7; D perhaps matches TRBD2 (5 bases). Trimming pared 5 bases from V and 3 bases from J, leaving 17 bases between. CDR1 is SGHTA and CDR2 is FQGNSA in the germline V gene. CDR3 length equals 15 residues. This CDR3 is CASSPAGRSFYEQYF. The CDR3, as DNA: TGTGCCAGCAGCCCCGCGGGTAGATCCTTCTACGAGCAGTACTTC.

A single count supports this clone. This chain connects TRBV5-1 to TRBJ1-2, with TRBD1 matching over 11 bases. The germline V gene encodes CDR1 SGHRS and CDR2 YFSETQ. With 4 bases clipped from V and 6 bases from J, the junction kept 8 bases outside the gene matches. This CDR3 is 15 amino acids long. The CDR3 region has the DNA TGCGCCAGCAGCCCGTGGACAGGGGGCCTTGATGGCTACACCTTC. Translated: CASSPWTGGLDGYTF.

V and J are TRBV27 and TRBJ1-5; D remains ambiguous. The CDR3 runs 13 residues. Germline V gene lookup returns CDR1 MNHEY and CDR2 SMNVEV (reference sequence). The ends were cut back, 3 bases at V and 5 bases at J, with 8 bases in the middle. The CDR3 loop reads CASSLGRDQPQHF. As DNA, the CDR3 is TGTGCCAGCAGTTTGGGCAGAGATCAGCCCCAGCATTTT.

This clone appeared once. This chain links TRBV30 with TRBJ2-3; 8 nucleotides line up with TRBD2. The V and J ends lost 2 bases and 1 base, in that order; junction bases with no gene match: 2. The CDR3 is 14 amino acids. Germline CDR1 is GTSNPN and CDR2 is SVGIG (reference sequence). CDR3 protein: CAWSSSGGTDTQYF. CDR3 nucleotide sequence: TGTGCCTGGAGTAGTAGCGGGGGCACAGATACGCAGTATTTT.

This rearrangement joins TRBV5-4 to TRBJ2-5, with D perhaps matching TRBD2 (6 bases). Trimming cost V 0 bases and J 5 bases, with 20 bases left between them. The CDR3 length is 17 residues. Germline-derived CDR1 and CDR2 are SGHNT and YYREEE (reference sequence). The CDR3 DNA is TGTGCCAGCAGCTTGGTCGAGTCTAGCGAGCCCGGGGAGACCCAGTACTTC. Residues: CASSLVESSEPGETQYF.

This chain links TRBV7-2 with TRBJ2-5; 11 bases match TRBD2. Per germline, CDR1 SGHTA and CDR2 FQGNSA. The CDR3 length is 15 residues. Trimming at V came to 3 bases and at J to 1 base, leaving 1 base not matched to a gene. CDR3 in DNA: TGTGCCAGCAGCTTTAGCGGGGGGGCCCAAGAGACCCAGTACTTC. Protein sequence: CASSFSGGAQETQYF.

The rearrangement links TRBV19 to TRBJ2-7; weak D call: TRBD2 (5 bases). This CDR3 contains 14 residues. Germline-derived CDR1 and CDR2 are LNHDA and SQIVND (reference sequence). V lost 3 bases and J 6 bases, leaving 15 bases between the germline ends. The CDR3 is CASSIAGLGTEQYF. CDR3 nucleotides: TGTGCCAGTAGTATTGCCGGACTGGGAACCGAGCAGTACTTC.

This clone was picked up one time. The V and J genes are TRBV7-9 and TRBJ2-3, with 7 bases fitting TRBD2. V lost 5 bases and J lost 5; bases outside the gene matches: 13. From germline, CDR1 is SEHNR and CDR2 FQNEAQ (reference sequence). CDR3 length equals 16 residues. The CDR3 nucleotides are TGTGCCAGCAGCCCTTCCAGCAGCGGGGCATTAGATACGCAGTATTTT. As protein: CASSPSSSGALDTQYF.

The J gene is TRBJ1-3, the V gene TRBV28, with D possibly matching TRBD1 (5 bases). With 7 bases removed from V and 0 bases from J, the gap between germline ends came to 10 bases. The CDR3 is 14 amino acids. The germline gives CDR1 MDHEN, CDR2 SYDVKM. CDR3 in DNA: TGTGCCAGCAAGGGGCCTTTCTCTGGAAACACCATATATTTT. It translates to CASKGPFSGNTIYF.

The rearrangement links TRBV2 to TRBJ1-2, with D tentatively TRBD1 (5 bases). Germline assignment: CDR1 SNHLY and CDR2 FYNNEI. V dropped 5 bases and J dropped 3 bases, with 13 bases sitting between them. This CDR3 has 14 amino acids. This CDR3 is CASSKTQGDYGYTF. CDR3 DNA: TGTGCCAGCAGTAAAACGCAGGGTGACTATGGCTACACCTTC.

The V call is TRBV5-1, the J call TRBJ1-4, with TRBD1 identical over 7 bases. V gave up 2 bases and J gave up 0 bases; unmatched junction bases: 1. Looked up from germline, CDR1 is SGHRS and CDR2 is YFSETQ. The CDR3 loop spans 15 amino acids. CDR3 residues: CASSFGTATNEKLFF. CDR3 nucleotides: TGCGCCAGCAGCTTCGGGACAGCAACTAATGAAAAACTGTTTTTT.

V usage is TRBV6-6 and J usage is TRBJ2-7, with D perhaps matching TRBD1 (6 bases). Germline lookup yields CDR1 MNHNY and CDR2 SVGAGI (reference sequence). The CDR3 runs 14 residues. V was cut by 8 bases and J by 1 base, with 15 bases left in between. In DNA, the CDR3 is TGTGCCAGCCTGGATGTGGGGGCTTCCTACGAGCAGTACTTC. Its protein is CASLDVGASYEQYF.

The table lists this clone with a count of one. This chain uses TRBV5-1 with TRBJ2-5, with TRBD2 as a possible D gene (6 bases). CDR1 is SGHRS and CDR2 is YFSETQ in the germline V gene. The CDR3 contains 14 residues. The germline V and J ends were trimmed by 6 bases and 5 bases, with 17 bases remaining between them. This CDR3 reads CASTNERVGETQYF. The CDR3 DNA reads TGCGCCAGCACAAACGAGCGGGTCGGGGAGACCCAGTACTTC.

This rearrangement joins TRBV27 to TRBJ2-7; 11 nucleotides align to TRBD2. The CDR3 extends over 14 amino acids. Germline V lookup: CDR1 MNHEY, CDR2 SMNVEV (reference sequence). V lost 10 bases, J lost 1 base, and 6 bases stayed unmatched. CDR3 DNA sequence: TGTGCCACCAGACTAGCGGGGAAGTCCTACGAGCAGTACTTC. It encodes CATRLAGKSYEQYF.

This clone was recorded a few times. The CDR3, as DNA: TGTGCCAGCGGGGGGGGTGATCAGCCCCAGCATTTT. Its protein is CASGGGDQPQHF. The V call is TRBV3-1 (or the pseudogene TRBV3-2), the J call TRBJ1-5; D possibly corresponds to TRBD1 (5 bases). CDR3 size: 12 residues. V was trimmed by 8 bases and J by 5 bases, leaving 10 bases between them. The germline gives CDR1 LGHDT, CDR2 YNNKEL (reference sequence).

This clone was detected once. The V gene is TRBV7-2, the J gene TRBJ2-2, with TRBD1 matching over 7 bases. The length of the CDR3 is 16 residues. In germline, CDR1 is SGHTA, CDR2 FQGNSA. V dropped 0 bases and J dropped 6; count of bases not matched to a gene: 7. The CDR3 region is CASSLAGGAKAGELFF. The CDR3 DNA follows: TGTGCCAGCAGCTTAGCAGGGGGCGCAAAGGCCGGGGAGCTGTTTTTT.

The rearrangement links TRBV6-5 to TRBJ1-2; perhaps TRBD1 as D (6 bases). Germline V gene lookup returns CDR1 MNHEY and CDR2 SVGAGI. The CDR3 consists of 12 residues. Trimming took 8 bases from V and 4 from J, leaving 11 bases between them. The CDR3 DNA follows: TGTGCCAGCCAGGACAGAGCCTATGGCTACACCTTC. Translated, it gives CASQDRAYGYTF.

The J gene is TRBJ2-5, the V gene TRBV18; TRBD1 aligns across 8 bases. V trimming: 0 bases; J trimming: 3 bases; junction bases outside the gene matches: 3. Looked up from germline, CDR1 is KGHSH and CDR2 is LQKENI. The length of the CDR3 is 15 residues. The CDR3 nucleotides read TGTGCCAGCTCACCACCAGACAGGGGTGAAGAGACCCAGTACTTC. Translated: CASSPPDRGEETQYF.

This chain connects TRBV28 to TRBJ2-1, with 8 nucleotides matching TRBD2. The CDR3 spans 14 residues. Germline V gives CDR1 MDHEN, CDR2 SYDVKM. After removal of 5 bases from V and 9 bases from J, the junction contained 9 bases not matched to a gene. Here the CDR3 reads CASSPGSSGAEQFF. The CDR3 DNA reads TGTGCCAGCAGTCCTGGAAGTAGCGGGGCTGAGCAGTTCTTC.

The chain recombines TRBV19 with TRBJ2-7; the D gene is possibly TRBD1 (6 bases). The germline V gene encodes CDR1 LNHDA and CDR2 SQIVND (reference sequence). CDR3 length: 15 residues. The V and J ends lost 6 bases and 5 bases respectively, with 20 bases between them. The CDR3 DNA sequence: TGTGCCAGTAGCCCCAGGGGTCCTCGCCCCCACGAGCAGTACTTC. Amino acid sequence: CASSPRGPRPHEQYF.

This chain joins TRBV18 and TRBJ2-7; D is perhaps TRBD1 (5 bases). V lost 2 bases, J lost 2 bases, and 10 bases lay in between. The CDR3 is 14 residues long. Per the germline V gene, CDR1 is KGHSH and CDR2 is LQKENI. The DNA of the CDR3 is TGTGCCAGCTCACCAGGCGACAGTGCCTACGAGCAGTACTTC. This translates into CASSPGDSAYEQYF.

The V and J genes are TRBV10-3 and TRBJ1-1; the match to TRBD1 covers 9 bases. CDR1 ENHRY and CDR2 SYGVKD come from the germline V gene. This CDR3 comprises 14 residues. V lost 10 bases and J lost 3; bases outside the gene matches: 9. CDR3 amino acids: CATEATGGDTEAFF. As DNA, the CDR3 is TGTGCCACAGAGGCGACAGGGGGTGACACTGAAGCTTTCTTT.

V usage is TRBV7-9 and J usage is TRBJ1-4, with TRBD1 matching over 8 bases. The CDR3 runs to 17 residues. J gave up 7 bases and V 1 base, and 11 bases lay outside the gene matches. The V gene's germline CDR1 is SEHNR and CDR2 FQNEAQ (reference sequence). The CDR3 region has the DNA TGTGCCAGCAGCTTAGGCCGGATATCAGGGGGCGGTGAAAAACTGTTTTTT. Protein sequence: CASSLGRISGGGEKLFF.

V is TRBV13 and J is TRBJ1-1; the match to TRBD1 covers 7 bases. This CDR3 contains 13 residues. CDR1 and CDR2 (germline): PRHDT, FYEKMQ (reference sequence). V was pared by 2 bases and J by 4 bases, with 1 base of the junction left unmatched. The DNA of the CDR3 is TGTGCCAGCAGCTTAAGGGGGCTCACTGAAGCTTTCTTT. Translation gives CASSLRGLTEAFF.

This chain links TRBV6-5 with TRBJ1-6; D possibly corresponds to TRBD1 (5 bases). Germline V gene data show CDR1 as MNHEY and CDR2 as SVGAGI. CDR3 length equals 16 residues. V was clipped by 2 bases and J by 6 bases, with 14 bases between them. Written as DNA, the CDR3 is TGTGCCAGCAGTTACGGGGCCGCAGGCGGTAATTCACCCCTCCACTTT. Residues: CASSYGAAGGNSPLHF.

The chain has TRBV24-1 and TRBJ2-5; 10 bases line up with TRBD1. V lost 4 bases and J lost 5; bases outside the gene matches: 9. Germline values: CDR1 KGHDR, CDR2 SFDVKD. The CDR3 consists of 16 residues. The CDR3, as DNA: TGTGCCACCAGTGACCCGGGACAGGGGTTTGGGGAGACCCAGTACTTC. Its protein product is CATSDPGQGFGETQYF.

The chain is built from TRBV23-1 and TRBJ2-3, with TRBD2 matching 13 bases. TRBV23-1 has ORF status, its function being uncertain. Losses at the gene ends were 4 bases for V and 2 bases for J; bases not matched to a gene: 27. This CDR3 has 24 residues. CDR3 nucleotides: TGCGCCAGCAGTCCTAAACCGGGACTAGCGGGGATCTCCCCCGATGATAGGCCCACAGATACGCAGTATTTT. This encodes CASSPKPGLAGISPDDRPTDTQYF.

The chain joins TRBV11-2 to TRBJ2-3, with a tentative D call TRBD1 (5 bases). V was trimmed by 3 bases and J by 4 bases, leaving 17 bases between them. Germline V gene data show CDR1 as SGHAT and CDR2 as FQNNGV. CDR3 length: 16 amino acids. Written as DNA, the CDR3 is TGTGCCAGCAGCTTCGGTCAGGGCCCTTTGTCAGATACGCAGTATTTT. Protein sequence: CASSFGQGPLSDTQYF.

The rearrangement joins TRBV7-6 to TRBJ1-3, with a tentative D call TRBD1 (5 bases). The V end was cut by 5 bases, the J end by 4 bases, with 15 bases between. The germline CDR1 and CDR2 sequences are SGHVS and FNYEAQ. This CDR3 has 15 residues. The CDR3 region has the DNA TGTGCCAGCAGCCGCACCTCAGGGCCGGGAAACACCATATATTTT. Amino acid sequence: CASSRTSGPGNTIYF.